These 27 T cell receptor beta chains were sequenced from one sample in a study of cytomegalovirus exposure and HLA in healthy donors. PCR employed 60 Vbeta and 13 Jbeta primers. Measured with immunoSEQ multiplex PCR; TCRdb has only the in-frame clones, and not every one. The table has under 150,000 clones, approximately 80% seen once. Source material: PBMCs. Every receptor here comes from a woman aged 40 to 50 in good health and CMV-seronegative.

The rearrangement joins TRBV6-1 to TRBJ1-2; D is perhaps TRBD1 (6 bases). V was clipped by 6 bases and J by 1 base, with 15 bases between them. There are 15 residues in the CDR3. Germline V gene lookup returns CDR1 MNHNS and CDR2 SASEGT. The CDR3 loop is CASSGLTGRNYGYTF. The CDR3 DNA reads as TGTGCCAGCAGCGGCCTGACAGGCCGTAACTATGGCTACACCTTC.

The rearrangement links TRBV4-3 to TRBJ2-6, with 9 bases that match TRBD2. The CDR3 length is 20 residues. J lost 0 bases, V lost 0 bases, and 9 bases had no gene match. Germline V gene data show CDR1 as LGHNA and CDR2 as YSLEER. The CDR3 is CASSQDGVRTSDSGANVLTF. DNA for the CDR3: TGCGCCAGCAGCCAAGACGGGGTGAGGACTAGCGACTCTGGGGCCAACGTCCTGACTTTC.

The chain joins TRBV7-3 to TRBJ1-2; D is uncertain. Germline CDR1 SGHTA, CDR2 FQGTGA. V lost 2 bases to trimming and J lost 4 bases, with 17 bases between them. This CDR3 comprises 16 residues. The CDR3 DNA reads as TGTGCCAGCAGCTTACATCCAGAGGGCTCATCCTATGGCTACACCTTC. Translation: CASSLHPEGSSYGYTF.

The chain is built from TRBV5-1 and TRBJ2-2, with D unclear. V lost 6 bases and J lost 3, with 12 bases in between. Germline-derived CDR1 and CDR2 are SGHRS and YFSETQ. This CDR3 is built from 14 residues. The DNA of the CDR3 is TGCGCCAGCACCCTGGGCAGTTACACCGGGGAGCTGTTTTTT. It encodes CASTLGSYTGELFF. The whole variable domain, remainder taken from reference TRBV5-1 and TRBJ2-2, is KAGVTQTPRYLIKTRGQQVTLSCSPISGHRSVSWYQQTPGQGLQFLFEYFSETQRNKGNFPGRFSGRQFSNSRSEMNVSTLELGDSALYLCASTLGSYTGELFFGEGSRLTVL.

This clone was observed once. The rearrangement links TRBV5-1 to TRBJ2-1; 7 bases align to TRBD1. V dropped 0 bases and J dropped 7; count of bases not matched to a gene: 7. Germline CDR1 reads SGHRS; CDR2 reads YFSETQ. The CDR3 is made up of 15 amino acids. This CDR3 is CASSLAGTEGNEQFF. CDR3 in DNA: TGCGCCAGCAGCTTGGCCGGGACAGAAGGGAATGAGCAGTTCTTC.

This clone was detected a few times. The CDR3, as DNA: TGTGCCAGCAGTGTCGAGTCCCTAGGTGGAACGGGACAGAACACTGAAGCTTTCTTT. Translated: CASSVESLGGTGQNTEAFF. The J gene is TRBJ1-1, the V gene TRBV6-4, with a possible D match to TRBD1 (6 bases). CDR3 length: 19 amino acids. Trimming took off 4 bases at V and 1 base at J, with 25 bases between the two ends. The germline gives CDR1 MRHNA, CDR2 SNTAGT.

The chain couples TRBV7-2 to TRBJ2-3; 13 bases align to TRBD2. Germline values: CDR1 SGHTA, CDR2 FQGNSA. This CDR3 contains 16 residues. The J segment lost 3 bases and the V segment lost 6 bases, leaving 6 bases of the junction unmatched. The CDR3 DNA sequence: TGTGCCAGCAGACCAAGACTAGCGGGGGGTACAGATACGCAGTATTTT. It codes for CASRPRLAGGTDTQYF.

The chain has TRBV10-1 and TRBJ2-1, with TRBD2 matching over 12 bases. The CDR3 totals 16 residues. Germline V gene lookup returns CDR1 WNHNN and CDR2 SYGVQD (reference sequence). V lost 6 bases to trimming and J lost 4 bases; unmatched junction nucleotides: 7. The CDR3 region is CASSDPLAGGYNEQFF. For the CDR3, the DNA is TGCGCCAGCAGCGACCCACTAGCGGGGGGTTACAATGAGCAGTTCTTC.

V gene TRBV10-3 combines with J gene TRBJ2-5; tentative D call: TRBD2 (5 bases). Germline CDR1 ENHRY, CDR2 SYGVKD. V was clipped by 3 bases and J by 5 bases, with 13 bases between them. The CDR3 runs 14 residues. As DNA, the CDR3 is TGTGCCATCAGTGAAGGGAGAGGCGGGGAGACCCAGTACTTC. It specifies CAISEGRGGETQYF.

This chain uses TRBV6-4 with TRBJ1-1, with D tentatively TRBD1 (6 bases). The germline V and J ends were trimmed by 8 bases and 0 bases, with 13 bases remaining between them. This CDR3 contains 14 residues. Looked up from germline, CDR1 is MRHNA and CDR2 is SNTAGT. Here the CDR3 reads CASRSDRMNTEAFF. The CDR3 DNA follows: TGTGCCAGCCGATCGGACAGAATGAACACTGAAGCTTTCTTT.

This clone appeared a single time. The V and J genes are TRBV2 and TRBJ1-4; 7 nucleotides agree with TRBD1. The CDR3 has 16 residues. Germline assignment: CDR1 SNHLY and CDR2 FYNNEI. The ends lost 5 bases at V and 1 base at J; junction bases unmatched: 7. The CDR3 bases are TGTGCCAGCAGTTACCGCAGGGGGGAAACTAATGAAAAACTGTTTTTT. The encoded protein is CASSYRRGETNEKLFF.

This chain joins TRBV19 and TRBJ1-1, with D uncertain. The V gene's germline CDR1 is LNHDA and CDR2 SQIVND (reference sequence). The CDR3 loop spans 16 amino acids. Trimming took 7 bases from V and 4 from J, leaving 22 bases between them. CDR3 sequence reads: CASTTTGSRSPTEAFF. CDR3 in DNA: TGTGCCAGTACCACGACCGGGTCTAGGTCCCCCACTGAAGCTTTCTTT.

The genes are TRBV10-1 and TRBJ2-1; 7 bases are shared with TRBD1. CDR1 is WNHNN, CDR2 SYGVQD, per germline (reference sequence). J lost 4 bases, V lost 0 bases, and 6 bases had no gene match. The CDR3 has 16 residues. The CDR3 is CASSESSRGLYNEQFF. For the CDR3, the DNA is TGCGCCAGCAGTGAGTCGAGCAGGGGGTTATACAATGAGCAGTTCTTC.

The genes are TRBV6-5 and TRBJ2-7, with a tentative D call TRBD1 (7 bases). Germline CDR1 is MNHEY and CDR2 is SVGAGI. Trimming took off 5 bases at V and 3 bases at J, with 14 bases between the two ends. The CDR3 is 14 amino acids. The CDR3 DNA reads as TGTGCCAGCAGTACCGTCAGGGGGGACTACGAGCAGTACTTC. Encoded protein: CASSTVRGDYEQYF.

This clone turned up a few times. V is TRBV7-2 and J is TRBJ2-7, with 8 positions matching TRBD2. The germline CDR1 and CDR2 sequences are SGHTA and FQGNSA. The CDR3 contains 15 residues. The trim removed 0 bases at V and 2 bases at J, leaving 3 bases unmatched. CDR3 residues: CASSLAASGPYEQYF. Written as DNA, the CDR3 is TGTGCCAGCAGCTTAGCGGCTAGCGGGCCCTACGAGCAGTACTTC.

This chain connects TRBV4-3 to TRBJ2-3, with a possible D match to TRBD2 (6 bases). CDR1 and CDR2 from the germline V gene are LGHNA and YSLEER. V shed 1 base and J shed 4 bases, with 15 bases lying between them. The CDR3 runs to 16 residues. CDR3 sequence reads: CASSQGSVGDSDTQYF. The CDR3 nucleotides are TGCGCCAGCAGCCAAGGCAGCGTGGGGGACTCAGATACGCAGTATTTT.

The J gene is TRBJ1-1, the V gene TRBV19; 9 positions agree with TRBD1. The CDR3 spans 14 residues. Trimming cost V 8 bases and J 2 bases; bases outside gene matches: 6. CDR1 and CDR2 from the germline V gene are LNHDA and SQIVND (reference sequence). The CDR3 DNA is TGTGCCAGTGCGTGGGGACAGGGTAACACTGAAGCTTTCTTT. Protein: CASAWGQGNTEAFF.

This clone was picked up one time. The chain carries TRBV28 and TRBJ2-7, with D maybe TRBD1 (5 bases). Trimming removed 4 bases at V and 4 bases at J, with 14 bases between. Germline loops: CDR1 MDHEN, CDR2 SYDVKM. The CDR3 totals 14 residues. The CDR3 DNA follows: TGTGCCAGCAGTTCCCAGGGTCTATTGTACGAGCAGTACTTC. It encodes CASSSQGLLYEQYF.

The chain carries TRBV7-9 and TRBJ2-7; 7 nucleotides line up with TRBD1. Trimming at V came to 3 bases and at J to 6 bases, leaving 5 bases not matched to a gene. CDR1 and CDR2 from the germline V gene are SEHNR and FQNEAQ (reference sequence). This CDR3 contains 13 residues. CDR3 sequence (DNA): TGTGCCAGCAGCTTGGGACAGTGGAGCGAGCAGTACTTC. This codes for CASSLGQWSEQYF.

The chain employs TRBV6-5 and TRBJ1-1; 11 bases fit TRBD1. The CDR3 is 15 residues long. V shed 0 bases and J 4 bases; nucleotides not matched to a gene: 1. Germline loops: CDR1 MNHEY, CDR2 SVGAGI. Here the CDR3 reads CASSYSGQGATEAFF. The CDR3, as DNA: TGTGCCAGCAGTTACTCAGGACAGGGGGCCACTGAAGCTTTCTTT.

This clone was observed a handful of times. The chain links TRBV5-1 to TRBJ1-4; D is unclear. Germline V gene data show CDR1 as SGHRS and CDR2 as YFSETQ. V was trimmed by 1 base and J by 8 bases, leaving 15 bases between them. The CDR3 covers 15 residues. The CDR3 reads CASSLSSGNQEKLFF. DNA of the CDR3: TGCGCCAGCAGCTTGAGTTCGGGGAATCAAGAAAAACTGTTTTTT. The full variable domain, in which reference TRBV5-1 and TRBJ1-4 provide the parts outside the CDR3, is KAGVTQTPRYLIKTRGQQVTLSCSPISGHRSVSWYQQTPGQGLQFLFEYFSETQRNKGNFPGRFSGRQFSNSRSEMNVSTLELGDSALYLCASSLSSGNQEKLFFGSGTQLSVL.

The chain is built from TRBV6-5 and TRBJ1-1; 7 nucleotides align to TRBD1. Germline trimming cut 2 bases from V and 3 bases from J; bases unmatched to any gene: 3. The CDR3 runs 14 residues. Germline assignment: CDR1 MNHEY and CDR2 SVGAGI. The CDR3 sequence is CASSYRTGDTEAFF. Here the CDR3 DNA reads TGTGCCAGCAGTTACAGGACAGGAGACACTGAAGCTTTCTTT.

The J gene is TRBJ1-2, the V gene TRBV7-2; 7 bases are a match to TRBD1. V was clipped by 1 base and J by 4 bases; unmatched bases: 6. The CDR3 contains 15 residues. CDR1 and CDR2 from the germline V gene are SGHTA and FQGNSA. CDR3 in DNA: TGTGCCAGCAGCTTAGGCTCAGGGGGTAGCTATGGCTACACCTTC. Residues: CASSLGSGGSYGYTF.

V usage is TRBV7-9 and J usage is TRBJ1-1, with D tentatively TRBD1 (5 bases). This CDR3 contains 14 residues. V lost 3 bases to trimming and J lost 5 bases, with 13 bases between them. CDR1 is SEHNR and CDR2 is FQNEAQ in the germline V gene (reference sequence). CDR3 sequence reads: CASSFMGEGTEAFF. CDR3 DNA sequence: TGTGCCAGCAGCTTTATGGGGGAGGGTACTGAAGCTTTCTTT.

V is TRBV28 and J is TRBJ1-2, with 9 bases that match TRBD1. Germline V gives CDR1 MDHEN, CDR2 SYDVKM. Germline trimming cut 6 bases from V and 5 bases from J; bases unmatched to any gene: 4. The CDR3 spans 13 residues. The CDR3 sequence: CASRGTGKYGYTF. The CDR3 bases are TGTGCCAGCAGAGGGACAGGGAAGTATGGCTACACCTTC.

The rearrangement uses TRBV28 and TRBJ2-1; 12 bases align to TRBD2. Germline-derived CDR1 and CDR2 are MDHEN and SYDVKM. The CDR3 has 15 amino acids. The ends lost 6 bases at V and 6 bases at J; junction bases unmatched: 6. CDR3 DNA: TGTGCCAGCAGACTAGCGGGGGGTTTACGCAATGAGCAGTTCTTC. It yields the protein CASRLAGGLRNEQFF.

The chain is built from TRBV27 and TRBJ2-2; D not resolved. CDR1 and CDR2 (germline): MNHEY, SMNVEV (reference sequence). This CDR3 spans 13 amino acids. The V end lost 3 bases, the J end lost 5 bases, and 7 bases lay between the germline ends. The chain's CDR3 is CASSFRRTGELFF. The CDR3 DNA reads TGTGCCAGCAGTTTCCGGAGAACCGGGGAGCTGTTTTTT.